This T cell receptor beta chain appears in the sequencing data of a study of blood T cell repertoires in COVID-19. Overall study: Donors in the United States, Italy and Spain gave samples during acute or convalescent COVID-19. In each case, the material was cDNA or gDNA derived from T cells, B-cell-depleted T cells, or PBMCs.

Germline CDR1 MDHEN, CDR2 SYDVKM. V lost 3 bases, J lost 2 bases, and 8 bases lay in between. The CDR3 has 14 amino acids. Original handling: Using reference gene primer amplification, nucleated cell counts were estimated. Profiling relied on immunoSEQ multiplex PCR, and the TCRdb table lists in-frame clones only, not all of them. That table is the source of V, J and clone size, and D and trimming were worked out from the DNA. The top ten hold around 2.1% of the sample, which has roughly 140,000 clones, 75% to 90% seen once. This chain uses TRBV28 with TRBJ2-1, with D perhaps matching TRBD2 (5 bases). Specimen: peripheral blood. The TCR comes from a man aged 70-80 years with acute or convalescent COVID-19. The CDR3 spells CASSFSETYNEQFF. The DNA of the CDR3 is TGTGCCAGCAGTTTTAGCGAGACCTACAATGAGCAGTTCTTC.